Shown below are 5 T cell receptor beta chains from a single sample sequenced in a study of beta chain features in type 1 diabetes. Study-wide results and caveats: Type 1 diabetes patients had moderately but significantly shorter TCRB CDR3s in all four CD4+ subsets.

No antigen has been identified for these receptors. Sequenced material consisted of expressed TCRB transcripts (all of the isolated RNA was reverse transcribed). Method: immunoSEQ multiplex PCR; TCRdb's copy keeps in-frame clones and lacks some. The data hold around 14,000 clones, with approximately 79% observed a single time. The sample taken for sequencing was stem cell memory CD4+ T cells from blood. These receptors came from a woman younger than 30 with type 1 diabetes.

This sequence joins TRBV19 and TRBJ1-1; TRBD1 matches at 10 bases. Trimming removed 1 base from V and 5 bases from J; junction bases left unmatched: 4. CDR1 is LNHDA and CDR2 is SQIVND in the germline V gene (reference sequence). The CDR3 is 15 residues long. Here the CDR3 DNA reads TGTGCCAGTAGTATAGTTGGGACAGGGGTTACTGAAGCTTTCTTT. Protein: CASSIVGTGVTEAFF.

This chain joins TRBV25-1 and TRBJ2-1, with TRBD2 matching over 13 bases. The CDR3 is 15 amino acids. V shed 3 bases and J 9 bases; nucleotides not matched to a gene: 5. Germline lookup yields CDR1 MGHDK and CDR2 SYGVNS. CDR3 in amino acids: CASSEAGLAGSEQFF. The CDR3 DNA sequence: TGTGCCAGCAGTGAGGCGGGACTAGCGGGATCTGAGCAGTTCTTC. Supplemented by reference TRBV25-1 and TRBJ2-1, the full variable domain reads EADIYQTPRYLVIGTGKKITLECSQTMGHDKMYWYQQDPGMELHLIHYSYGVNSTEKGDLSSESTVSRIRTEHFPLTLESARPSHTSQYLCASSEAGLAGSEQFFGPGTRLTVL.

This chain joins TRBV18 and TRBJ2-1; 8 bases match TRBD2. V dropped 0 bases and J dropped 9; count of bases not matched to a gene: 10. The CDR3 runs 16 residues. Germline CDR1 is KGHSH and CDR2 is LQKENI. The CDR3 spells CASSPPYAGGFSEQFF. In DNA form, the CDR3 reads TGTGCCAGCTCACCACCGTACGCGGGAGGTTTTAGTGAGCAGTTCTTC.

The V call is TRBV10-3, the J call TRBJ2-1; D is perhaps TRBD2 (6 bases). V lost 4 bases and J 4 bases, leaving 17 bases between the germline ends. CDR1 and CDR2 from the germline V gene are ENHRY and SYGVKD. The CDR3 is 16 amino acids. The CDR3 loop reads CAISGSGGAYYNEQFF. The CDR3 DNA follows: TGTGCCATCAGTGGTTCGGGCGGGGCCTATTACAATGAGCAGTTCTTC.

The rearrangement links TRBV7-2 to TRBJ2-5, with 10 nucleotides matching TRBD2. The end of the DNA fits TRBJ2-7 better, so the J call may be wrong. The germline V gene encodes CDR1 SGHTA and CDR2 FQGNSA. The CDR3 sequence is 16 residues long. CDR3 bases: TGTGCCAGCAGCTTAGCCCCTAGCGGGAGAGGGTACGAGCAGTACTTC. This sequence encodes CASSLAPSGRGYEQYF.